Listed below are T cell receptor beta chains from one sample, sequenced in a study of blood T cells in healthy people across ages. Each CDR3 protein gets one entry after TCRdb re-called the 5' RACE reads with MiXCR. The repertoire holds about 1,500,000 distinct CDR3 sequences, 28% seen once, with approximately 7.7% in the top ten. Sequenced: blood. These receptor sequences come from a woman between 25 and 40 years old in good health. Each CDR3 is given without its conserved first and last residue. Each record gives: V gene, clone size, J gene, D gene, CDR3 protein. The D gene is left open where the match is weak. Only part of the rows carry a size: once, few, many, or a class if the clone is expanded.

>TRBV10-3|many|TRBJ2-5|TRBD2
AISEGSGGRETQY
>TRBV6-2/TRBV6-3|few|TRBJ2-3|TRBD2
ASSYLETSGRTSQY
>TRBV7-6|.|TRBJ2-1|.
ASSHGQDYSYNEQF
>TRBV12-3/TRBV12-4|few|TRBJ1-5|TRBD1
ASSLGGQGGSQPQH
>TRBV28|many|TRBJ2-5|TRBD1
ASSSRQGRIMKTQY
>TRBV12-3/TRBV12-4|.|TRBJ2-7|.
AISPGLSYEQY
>TRBV12-3/TRBV12-4|many|TRBJ1-4|TRBD1
ASREGTGGEKLF
>TRBV12-3/TRBV12-4|many|TRBJ2-1|TRBD1
ASRTLTGPDSYNEQF
>TRBV7-9|few|TRBJ2-7|TRBD2
ASSLFSGDHEQY
>TRBV10-3|many|TRBJ2-7|.
AISSGGGGGFYEQY
>TRBV27|few|TRBJ2-3|TRBD1
ASENRGESTDTQY
>TRBV11-2|.|.|.
AGSFGSQETQY
>TRBV5-1|few|TRBJ2-3|.
ASSFGRVDTQY
>TRBV6-1|.|TRBJ1-6|.
ASSEERNSPLH
>TRBV12-3/TRBV12-4|few|TRBJ2-6|.
ASRKRSGANVLT
>TRBV3-1|.|TRBJ2-2|.
ASSQVGGAGELF
>TRBV7-7|.|TRBJ2-3|.
ASSPQGLPTDTQY
>TRBV5-1|many|TRBJ2-6|.
ASSFTSSGANVLT
>TRBV12-3/TRBV12-4|many|TRBJ1-1|TRBD1
ASGPTGSNTEAF
>TRBV20-1|many|TRBJ2-1|.
SARDARGGNEQF
>TRBV20-1|few|TRBJ2-7|TRBD2
SAMGLTSGDPYEQY
>TRBV20-1|.|TRBJ2-7|TRBD2
SANIGGTHEQY
>TRBV2|.|TRBJ2-1|TRBD2
ATQTSGSDEQF
>TRBV4-2|.|TRBJ2-3|.
ASSQAHGTDTQY
>TRBV5-1|many|TRBJ2-6|.
ASRYYSGANVLT
>TRBV9|many|TRBJ2-7|.
ASSGGPLQGGEQY
>TRBV5-4|many|TRBJ1-1|.
ASSLGGTGEAF
>TRBV11-2|many|TRBJ2-5|.
ASSFIAGETQY
>TRBV9|many|TRBJ1-6|.
ASSVGGRRNSPLH
>TRBV7-2|.|TRBJ2-1|.
ASSHGTQAQVEQF
>TRBV6-2/TRBV6-3|few|TRBJ1-2|TRBD1
ASSSLGQGMLYGYT
>TRBV10-3|many|TRBJ2-1|TRBD1
ATAWDRIYNEQF
>TRBV27|.|TRBJ1-1|.
ASSFSRGGHRSEAF
>TRBV7-9|few|TRBJ1-2|TRBD1
ASSLSGQGAQDGYT
>TRBV7-9|.|TRBJ2-7|TRBD2
ASSLGTSGLGYEQY
>TRBV2|.|TRBJ1-4|.
ASNLRFEKLF
>TRBV12-3/TRBV12-4|.|TRBJ2-1|.
ASSFNSNEQF
>TRBV6-5|many|TRBJ1-5|TRBD1
ASKRTGAYQPQH
>TRBV30|few|TRBJ2-3|.
AWSLSRRTDTQY
>TRBV27|few|TRBJ2-1|.
ASSYAGLLTNEQF
>TRBV13|.|TRBJ2-1|.
ASSADSNEQF
>TRBV7-9|.|TRBJ2-7|.
AGSLGDTFYEQD
>TRBV7-3|many|TRBJ2-4|.
ASSSRDRRENIQY
>TRBV10-3|few|TRBJ1-3|.
AISGGEFHTIY
>TRBV2|.|TRBJ2-3|.
ASSILRSTDTQY
>TRBV4-1|.|TRBJ2-5|.
ACSLAEGGSGETQY
>TRBV24-1|few|TRBJ2-3|.
ATSDSVRDTQY
>TRBV21-1|.|TRBJ1-6|.
ASSAPMNNSPLH
>TRBV7-9|.|TRBJ2-1|TRBD2
ASLAGDNNEQF
>TRBV19|.|TRBJ1-5|.
ASSMGYQPQH
>TRBV20-1|few|TRBJ1-2|.
SATTGFGGYT
>TRBV4-3|many|TRBJ1-2|TRBD1
ASSQDVGQDYGYT
>TRBV6-5|.|TRBJ1-2|.
ASSYSADGPGYGYT
>TRBV7-2|.|TRBJ1-4|.
ASSPYRAEKLF
>TRBV20-1|many|TRBJ2-5|TRBD2
SARDREAPWRQETQY
>TRBV7-8|many|TRBJ2-1|TRBD2
ASSLETSGRDNEQF
>TRBV2|few|TRBJ1-5|.
ASKLSDPSNQPQH
>TRBV6-1|.|TRBJ2-7|TRBD2
ASSRSRGGLSPAYEQY
>TRBV6-6|.|TRBJ1-4|TRBD1
ASRFTGTGDEKLF
>TRBV10-3|few|TRBJ1-6|TRBD1
AISAPTTTGRDSPLH